This T cell receptor (beta chain) stems from a study of T cell responses to AZD1222 COVID-19 vaccine. Whole-study findings and limits: In all cases, repertoires were sampled only after the peak T cell response. Regions 160-218 and 743-854 held dominance among vaccine-associated CD4 TCRs, which spanned spike. The donor cohort was predominantly white British with a female majority, and clonal diversity may have been underestimated.

Turning to this clone: Its specificity is unknown.

The protocol was immunoSEQ multiplex PCR, while the TCRdb copy is restricted to in-frame clones and leaves out a portion. The sample carries about 140,000 clones, 80% to 95% recorded once. Second doses at about 4 or about 12 weeks were pooled. The CDR3 is 16 amino acids. Germline assignment: CDR1 SGHTS and CDR2 YDEGEE. V was clipped by 0 bases and J by 2 bases; unmatched bases: 6. The V call is TRBV5-8, the J call TRBJ1-2; TRBD1 matches 8 bases. Material: peripheral blood, obtained 28 days after the second AZD1222 dose. This TCR came from an adult who received the AZD1222 COVID-19 vaccine. In nucleotides, the CDR3 is TGTGCCAGCAGCTTGGAGGCAGGGGGCCTAAACTATGGCTACACCTTC. Amino acid sequence: CASSLEAGGLNYGYTF.